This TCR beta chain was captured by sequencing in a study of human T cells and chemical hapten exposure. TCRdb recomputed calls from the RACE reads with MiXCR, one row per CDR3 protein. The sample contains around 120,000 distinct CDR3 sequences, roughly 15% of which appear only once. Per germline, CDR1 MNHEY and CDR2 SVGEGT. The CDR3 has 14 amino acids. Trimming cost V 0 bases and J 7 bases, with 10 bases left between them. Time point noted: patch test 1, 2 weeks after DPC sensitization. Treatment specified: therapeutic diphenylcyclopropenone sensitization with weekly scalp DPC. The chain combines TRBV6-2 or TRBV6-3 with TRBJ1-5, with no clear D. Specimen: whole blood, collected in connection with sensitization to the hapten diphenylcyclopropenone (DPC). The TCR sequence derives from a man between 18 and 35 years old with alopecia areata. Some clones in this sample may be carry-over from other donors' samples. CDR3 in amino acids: CASSYSYVGQPQHF. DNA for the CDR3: TGTGCCAGCAGTTACTCGTACGTTGGGCAGCCCCAGCATTTT.